These T cell receptor beta chains were read from a single sample in a study of T-cell reconstitution after alpha-beta-depleted transplantation in children. TCRdb fed the PCR reads into MiXCR, producing one record per CDR3 protein. The profile shows 450,000 to 550,000 distinct CDR3 sequences, 11% of them singletons. This sample comprised PBMCs, mostly from graft donor cells, obtained 180 days after TCRalphabeta/CD19-depleted stem cell transplant. The receptors were sampled from a female patient under 10 years old who had a stem cell transplant for aplastic anemia, so the T cells may come from the graft donor. Each CDR3 is given with its conserved first and last residue. The D gene is left open where the match is weak. For some rows the clone size is stated as once, few or many, or as a class when expanded; others skip it.

>TRBJ1-3|.|TRBV20-1|.
CSALRAAKGNTIYF
TGCAGTGCTCTACGGGCAGCTAAAGGAAACACCATATATTTT
>TRBJ1-1|.|TRBV6-1|TRBD1
CASRPDRGMNTEAFF
TGTGCCAGCAGGCCCGACAGGGGTATGAACACTGAAGCTTTCTTT
>TRBJ2-3|few|TRBV28|TRBD2
CASSSSGKGEGDTQYF
TGTGCCAGCAGTTCTAGCGGGAAAGGTGAAGGAGATACGCAGTATTTT
>TRBJ2-1|.|TRBV7-2|.
CASSWDNGLNEQFF
TGTGCCAGCAGCTGGGACAATGGTCTGAATGAGCAGTTCTTC
>TRBJ2-5|many|TRBV6-5|TRBD2
CASRLAGGQETQYF
TGTGCCAGCAGACTAGCGGGGGGGCAAGAGACCCAGTACTTC
>TRBJ1-2|few|TRBV3-1|.
CASSQVHSGYTF
TGTGCCAGCAGCCAAGTCCACAGTGGCTACACCTTC
>TRBJ2-2|.|TRBV12-3/TRBV12-4|.
CASSSTLKWLIGPGVLFF
TGTGCCAGCAGTTCCACATTGAAGTGGCTAATAGGTCCCGGGGTGCTGTTTTTT
>TRBJ2-3|once|TRBV7-9|TRBD1
CASSLGGGGTGSDTQYF
TGTGCCAGCAGCTTAGGCGGGGGCGGGACAGGGTCAGATACGCAGTATTTT
>TRBJ1-2|.|TRBV12-3/TRBV12-4|TRBD1
CATPGQGAANYGYTF
TGTGCCACCCCGGGACAGGGGGCTGCTAACTATGGCTACACCTTC
>TRBJ1-1|.|TRBV20-1|.
CSATREREAFF
TGCAGTGCTACCAGGGAGCGTGAAGCTTTCTTT
>TRBJ2-3|few|TRBV20-1|TRBD2
CSGQRGGTDTQYF
TGCAGTGGGCAGCGGGGAGGTACAGATACGCAGTATTTT
>TRBJ2-2|few|TRBV20-1|TRBD2
CSALKTSGSPSGELFF
TGCAGTGCTCTGAAGACTAGCGGGAGTCCATCCGGGGAGCTGTTTTTT
>TRBJ2-3|.|TRBV7-2|TRBD2
CASSQRTSDTTDTQYF
TGTGCCAGCAGCCAGCGTACTAGCGACACCACAGATACGCAGTATTTT
>TRBJ2-7|few|TRBV3-1|.
CASSQDSGLPRYF
TGTGCCAGCAGCCAGGATTCCGGCTTACCCAGGTACTTC
>TRBJ2-1|few|TRBV20-1|.
CSASRARRSYNEQFF
TGCAGTGCTAGCCGGGCTCGGAGGTCCTACAATGAGCAGTTCTTC
>TRBJ2-2|.|TRBV4-3|.
CASSQAPGVMGPGELFF
TGCGCCAGCAGCCAAGCGCCGGGAGTTATGGGACCCGGGGAGCTGTTTTTT
>TRBJ2-3|few|TRBV27|TRBD2
CASRAGVRADTQYF
TGTGCCAGCAGGGCGGGGGTACGGGCAGATACGCAGTATTTT
>TRBJ2-7|few|TRBV29-1|.
CSVPALRTYEQYF
TGCAGCGTCCCCGCCTTGCGAACCTACGAGCAGTACTTC
>TRBJ2-7|few|TRBV28|.
CASRPGTPSYEQYF
TGTGCCAGCAGGCCAGGGACGCCCTCCTACGAGCAGTACTTC
>TRBJ2-1|many|TRBV24-1|.
CATRPRAEGGNEQFF
TGTGCCACCAGACCCCGGGCCGAGGGGGGGAATGAGCAGTTCTTC
>TRBJ2-1|.|TRBV9|TRBD2
CASSGSPTSGTYNEQFF
TGTGCCAGCAGCGGATCACCTACTAGCGGGACGTACAATGAGCAGTTCTTC
>TRBJ2-7|few|TRBV6-5|TRBD1
CASSYRGLSYEQYF
TGTGCCAGCAGTTACAGGGGGCTATCCTACGAGCAGTACTTC
>TRBJ1-2|.|TRBV18|.
CASSSPTTGRRSYGYTF
TGTGCCAGCTCTTCCCCGACCACAGGCAGACGCTCCTATGGCTACACCTTC
>TRBJ2-2|few|TRBV28|TRBD2
CASSFRRGATGELFF
TGTGCCAGCAGTTTCCGGCGGGGGGCCACCGGGGAGCTGTTTTTT
>TRBJ2-5|.|TRBV20-1|.
CSARSGHQETQYF
TGCAGTGCTAGAAGCGGCCATCAAGAGACCCAGTACTTC
>TRBJ2-1|many|TRBV4-3|.
CASSQEPAGLYNEQFF
TGCGCCAGCAGCCAAGAACCAGCGGGTTTATACAATGAGCAGTTCTTC
>TRBJ1-1|.|TRBV3-1|.
CASSQVETPGGIWNTEAFF
TGTGCCAGCAGCCAAGTAGAGACACCCGGAGGGATATGGAACACTGAAGCTTTCTTT
>TRBJ1-4|.|TRBV4-3|.
CASSQDIRGREKLFF
TGCGCCAGCAGCCAAGATATTAGAGGTCGTGAAAAACTGTTTTTT
>TRBJ2-3|few|TRBV7-2|.
CASSLSWGRHIDTQYF
TGTGCCAGCAGCTTAAGTTGGGGGAGACATATAGATACGCAGTATTTT
>TRBJ2-5|few|TRBV9|.
CASSVSNYGETQYF
TGTGCCAGCAGCGTATCAAACTATGGGGAGACCCAGTACTTC
>TRBJ1-6|few|TRBV5-1|.
CASSLTGPTNSPLHF
TGCGCCAGCAGCTTAACAGGCCCTACTAATTCACCCCTCCACTTT
>TRBJ1-2|.|TRBV3-1|.
CASSPRWNYGYTF
TGTGCCAGCAGCCCTCGGTGGAACTATGGCTACACCTTC
>TRBJ1-3|few|TRBV29-1|.
CSVVSVSGNTIYF
TGCAGCGTTGTATCGGTCTCTGGAAACACCATATATTTT
>TRBJ2-2|.|TRBV18|.
CASSPQSGVGTGELFF
TGTGCCAGCTCACCTCAAAGCGGAGTCGGCACCGGGGAGCTGTTTTTT
>TRBJ2-1|few|TRBV4-3|.
CASSQDREYNEQFF
TGCGCCAGCAGCCAAGACAGGGAGTACAATGAGCAGTTCTTC
>TRBJ2-4|.|TRBV5-1|.
CASSLSGLLAKNIQYF
TGCGCCAGCAGCTTATCCGGGCTTCTTGCCAAAAACATTCAGTACTTC
>TRBJ2-1|few|TRBV11-2|.
CASSFRSMREVFPNEQFF
TGTGCCAGCAGCTTCCGGAGTATGAGGGAGGTTTTTCCCAATGAGCAGTTCTTC
>TRBJ2-5|few|TRBV21-1|.
CASSKAHLRLETQYF
TGTGCCAGCAGCAAAGCGCACCTCCGCTTGGAGACCCAGTACTTC
>TRBJ2-2|few|TRBV7-2|TRBD2
CASSPPGTSNTGELFF
TGTGCCAGCAGCCCCCCCGGGACTAGTAACACCGGGGAGCTGTTTTTT
>TRBJ2-7|.|TRBV28|.
CASSARGTGSYEQYF
TGTGCCAGCAGTGCCCGTGGGACTGGCTCCTACGAGCAGTACTTC
>TRBJ1-1|.|TRBV4-3|.
CASSQVPLPGDEAFF
TGCGCCAGCAGCCAAGTCCCCTTACCGGGAGACGAAGCTTTCTTT
>TRBJ2-1|few|TRBV20-1|.
CSARVPGVTFF
TGCAGTGCTAGAGTGCCAGGGGTTACGTTCTTC
>TRBJ1-2|.|TRBV20-1|.
CSAREERRLYGYTF
TGCAGTGCTAGAGAGGAAAGACGGCTCTATGGCTACACCTTC
>TRBJ2-3|.|TRBV4-3|.
CASSLRTPTDTQYF
TGCGCCAGCAGCCTCCGGACCCCCACAGATACGCAGTATTTT
>TRBJ2-7|few|TRBV28|.
CASSPTGRNYEQYF
TGTGCCAGCAGTCCTACAGGCCGCAACTACGAGCAGTACTTC
>TRBJ2-7|medium-sized|TRBV7-9|TRBD2
CASSWRASGSTYEQYF
TGTGCCAGCAGCTGGAGGGCTAGCGGGTCGACCTACGAGCAGTACTTC
>TRBJ1-5|.|TRBV6-1|TRBD1
CASSPGTGGMKPQHF
TGTGCCAGCAGCCCCGGGACAGGGGGAATGAAGCCCCAGCATTTT
>TRBJ1-3|many|TRBV7-2|.
CASSLVGLSGNTIYF
TGTGCCAGCAGCTTAGTCGGGCTGTCTGGAAACACCATATATTTT
>TRBJ1-2|few|TRBV5-6|TRBD1
CASSRRTGYYGYTF
TGTGCCAGCAGTAGAAGGACAGGATACTATGGCTACACCTTC
>TRBJ1-1|few|TRBV9|.
CASSVDAWTEAFF
TGTGCCAGCAGCGTAGACGCATGGACTGAAGCTTTCTTT
>TRBJ2-7|.|TRBV6-1|TRBD1
CASTGDRDRGWYEQYF
TGTGCCAGCACCGGGGACCGGGACAGGGGATGGTACGAGCAGTACTTC